The next 23 T cell receptor beta chains were all read from a single sample in a study of Tregs in tolerant kidney transplant recipients. This table comes from immunoSEQ multiplex PCR, and its TCRdb copy is limited to in-frame clones, with some not included. The sample comprises 80,000 to 90,000 clones, around 90% of which are singletons, and roughly 5% rests with the top ten. The material sequenced was CD8+ T cells from blood. The receptors here all came from a human donor in good health.

The chain has TRBV9 and TRBJ2-3; 9 nucleotides agree with TRBD2. Germline V lookup: CDR1 SGDLS, CDR2 YYNGEE. The CDR3 extends over 12 amino acids. V lost 0 bases, J lost 11 bases, and 1 base stayed unmatched. The CDR3 DNA reads TGTGCCAGCAGCGTAGTAGCGGGGGTGCAGTATTTT. It codes for CASSVVAGVQYF.

The chain joins TRBV6-5 to TRBJ2-7; D might be TRBD1 or TRBD2, each matching 5 bases. The CDR3 loop spans 14 amino acids. The V end lost 5 bases, the J end lost 0 bases, and 11 bases lay between the germline ends. Germline CDR1 is MNHEY and CDR2 is SVGAGI. The DNA for the CDR3 is TGTGCCAGCAGTGCCTTGGGACCCTCCTACGAGCAGTACTTC. Its protein product is CASSALGPSYEQYF.

V is TRBV13 and J is TRBJ2-7, with 11 bases matching TRBD2. CDR1 and CDR2 from the germline V gene are PRHDT and FYEKMQ (reference sequence). Trimming took 4 bases from V and 2 from J; bases not matched to a gene: 7. The CDR3 spans 16 residues. The CDR3 reads CASSSVAGGVPYEQYF. The CDR3, as DNA: TGTGCCAGCAGCTCTGTAGCGGGAGGGGTCCCCTACGAGCAGTACTTC.

V gene TRBV7-9 combines with J gene TRBJ1-1; unclear D gene. The V gene lost 1 base and the J gene lost 5 bases, with 17 bases spanning the gap. CDR3 size: 16 residues. Looked up from germline, CDR1 is SEHNR and CDR2 is FQNEAQ (reference sequence). The DNA of the CDR3 is TGTGCCAGCAGCTTAGGGCCGATCGCATCCAGGACTGAAGCTTTCTTT. Its protein product is CASSLGPIASRTEAFF.

CDR3 in DNA: TGTGCCAGCAGTTACGTGGAAGGCCATGAGCAGTTCTTC. Translated: CASSYVEGHEQFF. V gene TRBV6-5 combines with J gene TRBJ2-1; D ambiguous. The CDR3 sequence is 13 residues long. Trimming cost V 2 bases and J 8 bases, with 10 bases left between them. Germline CDR1 and CDR2: MNHEY and SVGAGI.

The J gene is TRBJ1-2, the V gene TRBV29-1, with 7 bases matching TRBD1. The ends lost 0 bases at V and 0 bases at J; junction bases unmatched: 10. Per germline, CDR1 SQVTM and CDR2 ANQGSEA. The CDR3 totals 17 residues. CDR3 sequence (DNA): TGCAGCGTTGAAGATCGGGTTCGGACAGGATCTAACTATGGCTACACCTTC. This sequence encodes CSVEDRVRTGSNYGYTF.

This clone showed up just once. V gene TRBV4-1 combines with J gene TRBJ1-2, with D possibly matching TRBD1 (5 bases). CDR1 is MGHRA, CDR2 YSYEKL, per germline. V shed 0 bases and J shed 10 bases, with 9 bases lying between them. This CDR3 region has 12 residues. The CDR3 DNA follows: TGCGCCAGCAGCCAAGATTCGGGACTCTACACCTTC. As protein: CASSQDSGLYTF.

The chain uses TRBV25-1 and TRBJ2-7; no reliable D call. Germline assignment: CDR1 MGHDK and CDR2 SYGVNS. This CDR3 has 17 residues. Trimming stripped 3 bases from V and 4 bases from J, with 22 bases between. The CDR3: CASSDHPQIRILYEQYF. CDR3 DNA: TGTGCCAGCAGTGACCACCCTCAGATACGGATACTTTACGAGCAGTACTTC.

The chain recombines TRBV10-1 with TRBJ2-2; possibly TRBD2 for D (5 bases). The CDR3 totals 14 residues. CDR1 and CDR2 (germline): WNHNN, SYGVQD (reference sequence). V lost 2 bases and J 4 bases, leaving 8 bases between the germline ends. The CDR3 DNA sequence: TGCGCCAGCAGTGAGATAGGAGGCACCGGGGAGCTGTTTTTT. Encoded protein: CASSEIGGTGELFF.

The chain has TRBV29-1 and TRBJ2-1, with 8 bases lining up with TRBD2. Germline V gives CDR1 SQVTM, CDR2 ANQGSEA. V trimming: 1 base; J trimming: 4 bases; junction bases outside the gene matches: 6. The CDR3 consists of 15 residues. This chain's CDR3 is CSVEGTSGRYNEQFF. CDR3 DNA: TGCAGCGTTGAAGGAACTAGCGGTCGTTACAATGAGCAGTTCTTC.

This clone came up once. V is TRBV27 and J is TRBJ2-1; 8 bases are shared with TRBD2. This CDR3 is 15 amino acids long. Per germline, CDR1 MNHEY and CDR2 SMNVEV (reference sequence). Trimming at V came to 5 bases and at J to 2 bases, leaving 5 bases not matched to a gene. As DNA, the CDR3 is TGTGCCAGCAGTACGAGCGGGGGAGCCTACAATGAGCAGTTCTTC. Its protein is CASSTSGGAYNEQFF.

The gene calls are TRBV28 and TRBJ2-3; 11 bases map to TRBD2. V lost 5 bases, J lost 8 bases, and 9 bases stayed unmatched. Germline CDR1 and CDR2: MDHEN and SYDVKM. The CDR3 is 15 residues long. The CDR3 sequence: CASSPLAGGLGTQYF. CDR3 coding DNA: TGTGCCAGCAGTCCCTTAGCGGGAGGGCTGGGTACGCAGTATTTT.

The chain links TRBV6-5 to TRBJ2-7, with D perhaps matching TRBD1 (5 bases). The CDR3 consists of 14 residues. Trimming removed 6 bases at V and 5 bases at J, with 17 bases between. CDR1 and CDR2 (germline): MNHEY, SVGAGI. The CDR3 sequence: CASRGPRAFHEQYF. CDR3 nucleotides: TGTGCCAGCAGAGGACCCAGGGCATTCCACGAGCAGTACTTC.

The rearrangement uses TRBV7-9 and TRBJ2-3, with TRBD1 as a possible D gene (5 bases). CDR3 length: 15 amino acids. In germline, CDR1 is SEHNR, CDR2 FQNEAQ (reference sequence). With 5 bases removed from V and 3 bases from J, the gap between germline ends came to 15 bases. This CDR3 reads CASSPQGSLTDTQYF. The CDR3 DNA reads as TGTGCCAGCAGCCCGCAGGGTTCTTTAACAGATACGCAGTATTTT.

This chain links TRBV11-2 with TRBJ2-2; 9 nucleotides match TRBD2. This CDR3 contains 19 residues. The germline V gene has CDR1 SGHAT and CDR2 FQNNGV. Germline trimming cut 0 bases from V and 5 bases from J; bases unmatched to any gene: 13. The CDR3 nucleotides read TGTGCCAGCAGCTTAGATCCGAGCGGACTAGCGATACTAACCGGGGAGCTGTTTTTT. The encoded protein is CASSLDPSGLAILTGELFF.

The gene calls are TRBV6-5 and TRBJ2-1; 9 bases are shared with TRBD1. The CDR3 sequence is 14 residues long. V lost 4 bases, J lost 7 bases, and 5 bases stayed unmatched. Per germline, CDR1 MNHEY and CDR2 SVGAGI. The CDR3 bases are TGTGCCAGCAGTTCGGACAGGGGAGAGAATGAGCAGTTCTTC. Amino acid sequence: CASSSDRGENEQFF.

The chain uses TRBV14 and TRBJ1-1, with D uncertain. The V end was cut by 4 bases, the J end by 3 bases, with 6 bases between. CDR3 length: 12 amino acids. The germline gives CDR1 SGHDN, CDR2 FVKESK. CDR3 in amino acids: CASSPGYTEAFF. CDR3 nucleotide sequence: TGTGCCAGCAGCCCCGGTTACACTGAAGCTTTCTTT.

V is TRBV2 and J is TRBJ1-1, with TRBD1 identical over 10 bases. CDR1 is SNHLY, CDR2 FYNNEI, per germline. The CDR3 runs 15 residues. With 4 bases clipped from V and 4 bases from J, the junction kept 6 bases outside the gene matches. The CDR3 region is CASSGDRGLSTEAFF. The CDR3 DNA reads as TGTGCCAGCAGTGGAGACAGGGGGCTGAGCACTGAAGCTTTCTTT. The full variable domain, in which reference TRBV2 and TRBJ1-1 provide the parts outside the CDR3, is EPEVTQTPSHQVTQMGQEVILRCVPISNHLYFYWYRQILGQKVEFLVSFYNNEISEKSEIFDDQFSVERPDGSNFTLKIRSTKLEDSAMYFCASSGDRGLSTEAFFGQGTRLTVV.

The chain employs TRBV13 and TRBJ2-1; D is possibly TRBD2 (5 bases). The CDR3 spans 15 residues. Germline CDR1 and CDR2: PRHDT and FYEKMQ (reference sequence). The V gene lost 5 bases and the J gene lost 5 bases, with 16 bases spanning the gap. In nucleotides, the CDR3 is TGTGCCAGCAGCCCATGGCTAGCAGCGGACAATGAGCAGTTCTTC. Translating it yields CASSPWLAADNEQFF. The entire variable domain, with the rest obtained from reference TRBV13 and TRBJ2-1, is as follows: AAGVIQSPRHLIKEKRETATLKCYPIPRHDTVYWYQQGPGQDPQFLISFYEKMQSDKGSIPDRFSAQQFSDYHSELNMSSLELGDSALYFCASSPWLAADNEQFFGPGTRLTVL.

The V and J genes are TRBV7-9 and TRBJ1-1; D not certain. Germline V gene lookup returns CDR1 SEHNR and CDR2 FQNEAQ (reference sequence). Trimming stripped 0 bases from V and 1 base from J, with 9 bases between. The CDR3 contains 15 residues. The CDR3: CASSLAIRGNTEAFF. CDR3 DNA: TGTGCCAGCAGCTTAGCGATTAGAGGGAACACTGAAGCTTTCTTT. Combining the CDR3 with reference TRBV7-9 and TRBJ1-1 gives the whole variable domain DTGVSQNPRHKITKRGQNVTFRCDPISEHNRLYWYRQTLGQGPEFLTYFQNEAQLEKSRLLSDRFSAERPKGSFSTLEIQRTEQGDSAMYLCASSLAIRGNTEAFFGQGTRLTVV.

V and J are TRBV18 and TRBJ1-1, with 7 positions matching TRBD1. Germline values: CDR1 KGHSH, CDR2 LQKENI. V lost 5 bases to trimming and J lost 6 bases; unmatched junction nucleotides: 3. The CDR3 consists of 12 residues. CDR3 bases: TGTGCCAGCTCATTCCAGGGGGCTGAAGCTTTCTTT. Encoded protein: CASSFQGAEAFF.

The rearrangement joins TRBV4-2 to TRBJ2-7; 8 bases are a match to TRBD2. The CDR3 spans 15 residues. Germline V gene sequence: CDR1 LGHNA, CDR2 YNFKEQ. J gave up 0 bases and V 1 base, and 2 bases lay outside the gene matches. The CDR3 DNA follows: TGTGCCAGCAGCCAAGCGGGGGGGAGCTCCTACGAGCAGTACTTC. It translates to CASSQAGGSSYEQYF.

This chain links TRBV6-6 with TRBJ2-3; no clear D gene. Trimming cost V 6 bases and J 0 bases, with 16 bases left between them. Germline-derived CDR1 and CDR2 are MNHNY and SVGAGI (reference sequence). The CDR3 length is 16 residues. CDR3 residues: CASSPYVARSTDTQYF. Here the CDR3 DNA reads TGTGCCAGCAGCCCTTACGTGGCAAGGAGCACAGATACGCAGTATTTT.